The T cell receptor (beta chain) under discussion was sequenced for a study of response to subunit inactivated influenza vaccine. Germline CDR1 and CDR2: SGHTA and FQGTGA. CDR3 length: 16 amino acids. The trim removed 5 bases at V and 4 bases at J, leaving 12 bases unmatched. The study's findings and limits: The authors suggested that every seasonal influenza vaccination recruits few new T cells.

In TCRdb, the RT-PCR reads were re-called with MiXCR into one record per CDR3 protein. The data contain 800,000 or so distinct CDR3 sequences, 21% of them singletons. Turning to this clonotype: Its antigen is not identified.

The sample in question was PBMCs from blood, obtained roughly 5 days after vaccination. The source of this sequence is a man in his fifties or sixties who received an inactivated influenza vaccine. The chain links TRBV7-3 to TRBJ2-5; 8 bases are a match to TRBD2. For the CDR3, the DNA is TGTGCCAGCAGCCCCCGCCCTCAGCGGGAGAGAGAGACCCAGTACTTC. Protein: CASSPRPQRERETQYF.